This T cell receptor (beta chain) is drawn from a study of blood T cells in healthy people across ages. Overall study findings and caveats: Unsorted PBMC input precluded a conclusive naive versus antigen-experienced comparison.

Through a sample-barcoded 5' primer and a J-beta primer mix, a second PCR was run for 7 to 11 cycles. TCRdb re-called the 5' RACE reads with MiXCR, one entry per CDR3 protein. Altogether about 640,000 distinct CDR3 sequences are present, roughly 53% being singletons, with the ten largest covering 30% to 45%. Whenever a sample was processed, at least 7 million PBMCs were isolated. About this clonotype: The antigen remains undetermined.

The CDR3 is made up of 17 amino acids. The receptor was isolated from a man aged 55 to 70 in good health. The chain combines TRBV12-3 or TRBV12-4 with TRBJ2-7; a possible D gene is TRBD2 (6 bases). With the DNA end fitting TRBJ2-4 better, the J assignment may be wrong. The material sequenced was blood. CDR3 sequence reads: CASSPHRQDYGYTIQYF. The CDR3 nucleotides read TGTGCCAGCAGTCCTCACCGCCAGGACTATGGCTACACCATTCAGTACTTC.